The clone carrying this TCR beta chain has a single count. Looked up from germline, CDR1 is ENHRY and CDR2 is SYGVKD. This CDR3 region has 13 residues. V lost 5 bases to trimming and J lost 4 bases; unmatched junction nucleotides: 5. The record originates from a study of blood T cell repertoires in COVID-19. Looking at the study overall: Both acute and convalescent COVID-19 samples were obtained from the United States, Italy and Spain. Sources were T cells, B-cell-depleted T cells, or PBMCs; the material itself was cDNA or gDNA.

Per the original methods: Researchers report that nucleated cell counts were estimated from reference gene primer amplification. Assay used: immunoSEQ multiplex PCR; TCRdb lists only in-frame clones, some missing. D and trimming were read from the DNA, whereas the V and J calls and clone size are those reported in that table. The sample holds some 100,000 clones, 75% to 90% seen once. The source of this sequence is a human donor in a cohort sampled during active COVID-19. What was sequenced was peripheral blood. V is TRBV10-3 and J is TRBJ2-7; TRBD1 matches 7 bases. For the CDR3, the DNA is TGTGCCATCAGTTTCGAGACAGGGTACGAGCAGTACTTC. This gives the protein CAISFETGYEQYF.